This TCR beta chain emerged from a study of T-cell reconstitution after alpha-beta-depleted transplantation in children. Trimming cost V 6 bases and J 1 base, with 16 bases left between them. This CDR3 is built from 16 residues. Germline V gene sequence: CDR1 MDHEN, CDR2 SYDVKM. Study-wide findings and caveats: From newly produced T cells came most of the T-cell counts and diversity one year after transplant. Expanded graft clones, several hundred of them, were reportedly the source of alpha-beta T cells about two months after transplant. Diversity of TCRbeta at day 60 was high in some patients, arising from surviving recipient T cells and thymic progenitors.

This clonotype came up many times. Its antigen is still unknown. As it was prepared, the TCRbeta library received unique molecular identifiers. TCRdb passed the PCR reads through MiXCR, listing each CDR3 protein once. The repertoire has 200,000 or so distinct CDR3 sequences, 5% to 6.5% of them found once; the top ten carry about 5%. The chain carries TRBV28 and TRBJ2-1, with D perhaps TRBD2 (6 bases). The clonotype was recovered from a girl in the first two years of life with combined immunodeficiency, due to receive a stem cell transplant. The starting material was PBMCs, obtained before TCRalphabeta/CD19-depleted stem cell transplant. In nucleotides, the CDR3 is TGTGCCAGCAGACTCTATTGGGGGGATTCCTACAATGAGCAGTTCTTC. It yields the protein CASRLYWGDSYNEQFF.